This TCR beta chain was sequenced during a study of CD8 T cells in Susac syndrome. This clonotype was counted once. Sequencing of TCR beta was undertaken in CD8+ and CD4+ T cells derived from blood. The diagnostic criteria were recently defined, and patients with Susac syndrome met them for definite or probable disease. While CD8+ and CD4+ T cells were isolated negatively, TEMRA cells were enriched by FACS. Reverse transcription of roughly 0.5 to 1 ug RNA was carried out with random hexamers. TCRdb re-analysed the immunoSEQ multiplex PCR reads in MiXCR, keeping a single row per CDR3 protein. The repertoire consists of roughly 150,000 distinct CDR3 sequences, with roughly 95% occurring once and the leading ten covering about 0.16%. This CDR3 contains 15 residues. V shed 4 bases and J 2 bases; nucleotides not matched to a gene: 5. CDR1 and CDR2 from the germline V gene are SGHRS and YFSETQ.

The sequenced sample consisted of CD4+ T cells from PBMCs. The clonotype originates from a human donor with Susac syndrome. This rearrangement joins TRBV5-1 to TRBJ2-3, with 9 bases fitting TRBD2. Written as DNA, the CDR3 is TGCGCCAGCAGCCGCGGGGGGGCCGACACAGATACGCAGTATTTT. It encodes CASSRGGADTDTQYF.